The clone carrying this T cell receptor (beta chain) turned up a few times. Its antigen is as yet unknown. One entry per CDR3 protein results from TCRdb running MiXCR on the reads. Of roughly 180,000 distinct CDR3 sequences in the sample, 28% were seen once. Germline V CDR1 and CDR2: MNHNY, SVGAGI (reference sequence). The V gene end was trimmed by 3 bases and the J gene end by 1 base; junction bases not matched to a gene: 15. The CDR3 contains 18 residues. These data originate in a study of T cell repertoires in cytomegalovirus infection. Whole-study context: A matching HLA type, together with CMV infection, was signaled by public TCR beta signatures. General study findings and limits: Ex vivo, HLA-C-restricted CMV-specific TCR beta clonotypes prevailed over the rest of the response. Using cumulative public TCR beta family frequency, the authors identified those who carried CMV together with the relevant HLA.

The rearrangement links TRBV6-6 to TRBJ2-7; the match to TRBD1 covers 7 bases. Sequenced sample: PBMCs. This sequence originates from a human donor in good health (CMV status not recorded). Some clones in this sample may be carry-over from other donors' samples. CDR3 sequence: CASSYTLPRGTESYEQYF. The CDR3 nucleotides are TGTGCCAGCAGTTATACTCTACCTAGAGGGACAGAGTCCTACGAGCAGTACTTC.